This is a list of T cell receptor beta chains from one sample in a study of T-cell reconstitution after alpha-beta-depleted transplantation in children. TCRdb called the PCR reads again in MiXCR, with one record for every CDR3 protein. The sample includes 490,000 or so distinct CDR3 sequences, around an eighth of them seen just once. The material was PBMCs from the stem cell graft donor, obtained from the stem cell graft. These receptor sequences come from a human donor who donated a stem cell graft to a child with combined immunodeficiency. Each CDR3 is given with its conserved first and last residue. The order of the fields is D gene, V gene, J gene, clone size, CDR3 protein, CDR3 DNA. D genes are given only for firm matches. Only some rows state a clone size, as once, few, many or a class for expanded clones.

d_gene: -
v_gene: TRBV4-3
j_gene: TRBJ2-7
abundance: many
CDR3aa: CASSQVPLAYEQYF
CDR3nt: TGCGCCAGCAGCCAAGTTCCCCTAGCCTACGAGCAGTACTTC

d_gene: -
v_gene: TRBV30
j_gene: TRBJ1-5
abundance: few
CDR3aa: CAWSVGGSQPQHF
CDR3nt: TGTGCCTGGAGTGTCGGGGGCTCTCAGCCCCAGCATTTT

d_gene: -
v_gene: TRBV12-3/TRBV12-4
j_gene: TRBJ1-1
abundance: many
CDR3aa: CASSLRYTEAFF
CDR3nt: TGTGCCAGCAGTTTACGGTACACTGAAGCTTTCTTT

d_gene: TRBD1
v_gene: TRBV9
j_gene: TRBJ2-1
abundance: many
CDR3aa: CASSVAQGQVTNEQFF
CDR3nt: TGTGCCAGCAGCGTAGCCCAAGGACAGGTAACCAATGAGCAGTTCTTC

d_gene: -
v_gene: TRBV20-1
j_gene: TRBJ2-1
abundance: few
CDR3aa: CSAPGLLYNEQFF
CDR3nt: TGCAGTGCCCCGGGACTCTTATACAATGAGCAGTTCTTC

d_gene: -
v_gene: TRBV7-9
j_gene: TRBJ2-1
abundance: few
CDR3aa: CASSFTYKYNEQFF
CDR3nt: TGTGCCAGCAGCTTCACTTATAAGTACAATGAGCAGTTCTTC

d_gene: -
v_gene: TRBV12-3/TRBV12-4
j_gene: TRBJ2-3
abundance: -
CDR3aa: CASSLDGTRDTQYF
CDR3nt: TGTGCCAGCAGTTTAGATGGTACGAGAGATACGCAGTATTTT

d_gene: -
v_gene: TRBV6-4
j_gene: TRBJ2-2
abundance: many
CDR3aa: CASSEGQADTGELFF
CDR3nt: TGTGCCAGCAGTGAGGGTCAAGCGGACACCGGGGAGCTGTTTTTT

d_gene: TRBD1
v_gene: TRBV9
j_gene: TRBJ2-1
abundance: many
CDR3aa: CASSVSPAGGNEQFF
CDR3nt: TGTGCCAGCAGCGTGAGCCCCGCAGGGGGAAATGAGCAGTTCTTC

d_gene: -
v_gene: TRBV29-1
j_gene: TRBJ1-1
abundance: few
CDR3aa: CSVEARQGNTEAFF
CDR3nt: TGCAGCGTTGAAGCCCGCCAGGGGAACACTGAAGCTTTCTTT

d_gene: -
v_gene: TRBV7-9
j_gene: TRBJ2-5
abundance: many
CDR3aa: CASSSGHEETQYF
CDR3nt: TGTGCCAGCAGCTCGGGGCACGAAGAGACCCAGTACTTC

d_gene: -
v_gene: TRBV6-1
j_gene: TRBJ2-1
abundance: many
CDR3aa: CASSRGTGYEQFF
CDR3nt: TGTGCCAGCAGCCGTGGGACCGGCTATGAGCAGTTCTTC

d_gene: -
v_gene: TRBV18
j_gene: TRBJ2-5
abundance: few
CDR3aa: CASSPWQGGQETQYF
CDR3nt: TGTGCCAGCTCACCTTGGCAGGGGGGACAAGAGACCCAGTACTTC

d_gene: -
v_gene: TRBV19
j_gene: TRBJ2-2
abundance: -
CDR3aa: CASSLNRGTGELFF
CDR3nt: TGTGCCAGTAGCCTAAACCGAGGCACCGGGGAGCTGTTTTTT

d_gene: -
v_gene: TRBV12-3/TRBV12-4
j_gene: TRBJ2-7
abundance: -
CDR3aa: CASSRVDEQYF
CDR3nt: TGTGCCAGCAGCCGCGTGGACGAGCAGTACTTC

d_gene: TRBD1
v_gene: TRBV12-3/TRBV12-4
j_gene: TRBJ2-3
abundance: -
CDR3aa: CASSLARGRGTDTQYF
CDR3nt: TGTGCCAGCAGTTTGGCCAGGGGGCGCGGCACAGATACGCAGTATTTT

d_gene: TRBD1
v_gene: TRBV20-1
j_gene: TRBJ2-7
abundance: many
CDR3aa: CSARAKRDSKYYEQYF
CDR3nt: TGCAGTGCTAGGGCTAAACGGGACAGCAAATACTACGAGCAGTACTTC

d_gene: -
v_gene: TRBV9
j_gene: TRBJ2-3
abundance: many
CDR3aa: CASSVAGRDTQYF
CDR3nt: TGTGCCAGCAGCGTAGCAGGACGAGATACGCAGTATTTT

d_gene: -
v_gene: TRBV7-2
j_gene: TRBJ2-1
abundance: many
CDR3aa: CASSSTPGEQFF
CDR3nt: TGTGCCAGCAGCTCAACGCCGGGGGAGCAGTTCTTC

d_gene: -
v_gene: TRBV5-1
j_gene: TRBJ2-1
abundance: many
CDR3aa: CASSLLRDYEQFF
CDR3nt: TGCGCCAGCAGCCTGCTGAGGGACTATGAGCAGTTCTTC

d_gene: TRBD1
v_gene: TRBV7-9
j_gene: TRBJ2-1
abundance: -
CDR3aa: CASSLGTGPYNEQFF
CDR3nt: TGTGCCAGCAGCCTCGGGACAGGGCCCTACAATGAGCAGTTCTTC

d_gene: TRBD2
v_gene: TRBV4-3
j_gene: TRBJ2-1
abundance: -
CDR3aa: CASSQDELADNEQFF
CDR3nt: TGCGCCAGCAGCCAAGATGAACTAGCGGACAATGAGCAGTTCTTC

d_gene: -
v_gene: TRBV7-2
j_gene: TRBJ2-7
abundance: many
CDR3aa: CASSLVDYSYEQYF
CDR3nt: TGTGCCAGCAGCTTAGTGGACTACTCCTACGAGCAGTACTTC

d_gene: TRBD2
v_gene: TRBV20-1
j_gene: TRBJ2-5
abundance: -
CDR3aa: CSARDGLAQRETQYF
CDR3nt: TGCAGTGCTAGAGACGGACTAGCGCAGAGGGAGACCCAGTACTTC

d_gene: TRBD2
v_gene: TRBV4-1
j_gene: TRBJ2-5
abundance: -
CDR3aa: CASSQDDSTSGSVYQETQYF
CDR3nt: TGCGCCAGCAGCCAAGATGATAGCACTAGCGGGAGCGTGTACCAAGAGACCCAGTACTTC

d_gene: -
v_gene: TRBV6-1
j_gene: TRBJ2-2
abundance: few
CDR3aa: CASSPVYLTNTGELFF
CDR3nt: TGTGCCAGCAGCCCGGTTTATTTGACGAACACCGGGGAGCTGTTTTTT

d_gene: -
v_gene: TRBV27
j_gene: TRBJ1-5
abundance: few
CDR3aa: CASSIGRGHNQPQHF
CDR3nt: TGTGCCAGCAGTATCGGACGGGGCCATAATCAGCCCCAGCATTTT

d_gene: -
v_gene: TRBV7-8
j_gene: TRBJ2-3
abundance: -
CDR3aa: CASSSRGPSTDTQYF
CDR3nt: TGTGCCAGCAGCTCCCGGGGGCCATCCACAGATACGCAGTATTTT

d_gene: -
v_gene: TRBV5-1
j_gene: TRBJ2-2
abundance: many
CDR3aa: CASSFRGGELFF
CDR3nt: TGCGCCAGCAGCTTCCGGGGCGGGGAGCTGTTTTTT

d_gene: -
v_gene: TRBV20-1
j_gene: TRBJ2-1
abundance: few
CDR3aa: CSAPRDQNNEQFF
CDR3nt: TGCAGTGCTCCCAGGGACCAAAACAATGAGCAGTTCTTC

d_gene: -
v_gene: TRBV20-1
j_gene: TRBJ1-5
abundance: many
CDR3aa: CSASGQLKDQPQHF
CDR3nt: TGCAGTGCTAGTGGTCAACTCAAGGATCAGCCCCAGCATTTT

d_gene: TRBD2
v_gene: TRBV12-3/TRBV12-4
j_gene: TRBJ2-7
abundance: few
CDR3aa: CASSRRRGVRSYEQYF
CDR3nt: TGTGCCAGCAGTCGGCGGCGGGGGGTTCGATCCTACGAGCAGTACTTC

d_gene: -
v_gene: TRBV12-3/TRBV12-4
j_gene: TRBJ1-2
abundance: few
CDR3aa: CASSYNRDGGYTF
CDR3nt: TGTGCCAGCAGTTACAACAGGGATGGTGGCTACACCTTC

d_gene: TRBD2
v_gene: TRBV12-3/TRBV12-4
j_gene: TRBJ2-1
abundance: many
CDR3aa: CASSLTSGSNFRDNEQFF
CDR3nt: TGTGCCAGCAGTTTGACTAGCGGGAGTAATTTTAGGGACAATGAGCAGTTCTTC

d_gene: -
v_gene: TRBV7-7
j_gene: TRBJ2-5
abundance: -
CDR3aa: CASSLADEGDQYF
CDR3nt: TGTGCCAGCAGCTTAGCGGACGAAGGTGACCAGTACTTC

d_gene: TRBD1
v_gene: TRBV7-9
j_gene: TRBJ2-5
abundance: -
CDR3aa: CASSSPPGQGADETQYF
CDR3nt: TGTGCCAGCAGCTCCCCCCCCGGACAGGGGGCTGACGAGACCCAGTACTTC

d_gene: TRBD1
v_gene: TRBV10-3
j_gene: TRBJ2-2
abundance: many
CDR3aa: CAIGTRGSTGELFF
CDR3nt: TGTGCCATCGGAACCAGGGGGAGCACCGGGGAGCTGTTTTTT

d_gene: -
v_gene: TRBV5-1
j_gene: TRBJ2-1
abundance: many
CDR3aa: CASSPHSRGNEQFF
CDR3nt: TGCGCCAGCAGCCCCCACAGTAGGGGTAATGAGCAGTTCTTC

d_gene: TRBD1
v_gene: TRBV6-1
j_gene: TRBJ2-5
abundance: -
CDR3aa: CASSELGQAATQYF
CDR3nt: TGTGCCAGCAGTGAATTGGGACAGGCAGCGACCCAGTACTTC

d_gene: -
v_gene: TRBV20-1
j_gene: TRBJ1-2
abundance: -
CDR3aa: CSASPGRNYGYTF
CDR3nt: TGCAGTGCCAGTCCGGGACGGAACTATGGCTACACCTTC

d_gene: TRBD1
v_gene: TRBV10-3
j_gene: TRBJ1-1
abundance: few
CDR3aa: CAISGPGQGASEAFF
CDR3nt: TGTGCCATCAGTGGCCCGGGACAGGGGGCAAGCGAAGCTTTCTTT